Following are 8 T cell receptor beta chains from one sample sequenced in a study of shared clonotypes between healthy human individuals. The table came from immunoSEQ multiplex PCR; TCRdb's copy has only in-frame clones and leaves some out. In the table there are approximately 1,000,000 clones, more than 75% of which are singletons. Material for sequencing was memory CD4+ T cells from PBMCs. Subset here: CD45RA-negative fraction. The receptors were gathered from a man between 18 and 35 years old in good health. Some clones in this sample may be carry-over from other donors' samples.

This clone showed up many times. The rearrangement joins TRBV28 to TRBJ2-7; 7 bases match TRBD2. Per germline, CDR1 MDHEN and CDR2 SYDVKM. This CDR3 is 17 amino acids long. V shed 8 bases, J shed 4 bases, and the junction held 20 bases outside the gene matches. CDR3 DNA: TGTGCCAGCCCCCCCTCCTCGAGGCGGGAGAAAGGGTACGAGCAGTACTTC. Its protein is CASPPSSRREKGYEQYF.

The chain has TRBV28 and TRBJ1-2; no reliable D call. The V end lost 5 bases, the J end lost 5 bases, and 9 bases lay between the germline ends. Germline V gives CDR1 MDHEN, CDR2 SYDVKM. The CDR3 spans 12 residues. The CDR3 DNA is TGTGCCAGCAGTCCAACATATTATGGCTACACCTTC. Translating gives CASSPTYYGYTF.

V is TRBV19 and J is TRBJ2-7, with 10 bases lining up with TRBD1. Looked up from germline, CDR1 is LNHDA and CDR2 is SQIVND (reference sequence). Trimming at V came to 9 bases and at J to 0 bases, leaving 8 bases not matched to a gene. CDR3 length equals 15 residues. For the CDR3, the DNA is TGTGCCAGCGGTCGGGGGACAGGGGACTCCTACGAGCAGTACTTC. Protein product: CASGRGTGDSYEQYF.

V gene TRBV28 combines with J gene TRBJ2-7; no clear D. Per germline, CDR1 MDHEN and CDR2 SYDVKM. The CDR3 consists of 15 residues. Trimming pared 4 bases from V and 0 bases from J, leaving 13 bases between. This CDR3 reads CASSSFDGYSYEQYF. The CDR3 region has the DNA TGTGCCAGCAGTTCCTTTGACGGTTACTCCTACGAGCAGTACTTC.

This clone has at least ten counts. This CDR3 is also generated by other DNA sequences in the sample. The chain links TRBV28 to TRBJ2-7; D not certain. The ends were cut back, 4 bases at V and 3 bases at J, with 7 bases in the middle. There are 12 residues in the CDR3. The germline gives CDR1 MDHEN, CDR2 SYDVKM. This chain's CDR3 is CASSSRSYEQYF. The CDR3 region has the DNA TGTGCCAGCAGTTCCCGGAGCTACGAGCAGTACTTC.

On this clone: Other DNA variants within this sample encode the same CDR3. The chain is built from TRBV7-9 and TRBJ2-7; unclear D gene. This CDR3 has 11 amino acids. V dropped 5 bases and J dropped 6 bases, with 8 bases sitting between them. From germline, CDR1 is SEHNR and CDR2 FQNEAQ (reference sequence). The CDR3 bases are TGTGCCAGCAGCCTCTGGAGCGAGCAGTACTTC. This sequence encodes CASSLWSEQYF.

This sequence joins TRBV30 and TRBJ2-5, with 8 bases matching TRBD2. V dropped 1 base and J dropped 4; count of bases not matched to a gene: 8. CDR1 is GTSNPN, CDR2 SVGIG, per germline (reference sequence). The CDR3 runs 15 residues. The CDR3 DNA follows: TGTGCCTGGAGTGGGGCTAGCGGGTCGGTAGAGACCCAGTACTTC. Translated: CAWSGASGSVETQYF.

The chain joins TRBV6-1 to TRBJ2-5; 7 positions agree with TRBD1. Germline assignment: CDR1 MNHNS and CDR2 SASEGT. This CDR3 contains 15 residues. Trimming took 2 bases from V and 7 from J; bases not matched to a gene: 10. CDR3 DNA sequence: TGTGCCAGCAGTGAAATGAGGGGGCAGTTGGCGACCCAGTACTTC. Encoded protein: CASSEMRGQLATQYF.